A single sample gave rise to the 24 T cell receptor beta chains below, sequenced in a study of shared T cell receptors in the human thymus. The data were produced by immunoSEQ multiplex PCR, yet TCRdb's version contains in-frame clones alone and is incomplete. This sample has hundreds of thousands of clones, with approximately 83% found just once. A further study also used this sample, focusing on human thymus T cells.

Sequencing was done on a sample of thymocytes. These receptors all stem from a girl less than two years old with a congenital heart defect.

The chain links TRBV29-1 to TRBJ1-1; 9 bases line up with TRBD1. From germline, CDR1 is SQVTM and CDR2 ANQGSEA. Losses at the gene ends were 1 base for V and 3 bases for J; bases not matched to a gene: 3. The CDR3 length is 14 residues. Here the CDR3 reads CSVEGRQGDTEAFF. CDR3 nucleotides: TGCAGCGTTGAAGGCCGACAGGGGGACACTGAAGCTTTCTTT.

J is TRBJ2-7 and V is TRBV4-3; a weak D match, TRBD2 (5 bases). The CDR3 runs 15 residues. Trimming shortened V by 0 bases and J by 5 bases, and 14 bases separated the two germline ends. Per the germline V gene, CDR1 is LGHNA and CDR2 is YSLEER. CDR3 coding DNA: TGCGCCAGCAGCCAAGATCGGCCGGGGTTGGACGAGCAGTACTTC. It yields the protein CASSQDRPGLDEQYF.

This sequence joins TRBV7-9 and TRBJ2-1; weak D call: TRBD2 (6 bases). Germline lookup yields CDR1 SEHNR and CDR2 FQNEAQ (reference sequence). This CDR3 is 15 amino acids long. The V gene lost 5 bases and the J gene lost 11 bases, with 22 bases spanning the gap. The CDR3 sequence is CASSDGQPEGRKQFF. The CDR3 nucleotides are TGTGCCAGCAGCGACGGACAACCGGAGGGAAGGAAGCAGTTCTTC.

The V and J genes are TRBV19 and TRBJ2-4, with D maybe TRBD1 (7 bases). The CDR3 is 11 residues long. Between the trimmed V and J ends, which lost 5 bases and 15 bases, there was a span of 14 bases. Germline assignment: CDR1 LNHDA and CDR2 SQIVND (reference sequence). CDR3 nucleotide sequence: TGTGCCAGTAGTCAGGGGGGACATGGGTACTTC. Amino acid sequence: CASSQGGHGYF.

The chain joins TRBV18 to TRBJ2-1, with TRBD1 matching 9 bases. Per the germline V gene, CDR1 is KGHSH and CDR2 is LQKENI. The CDR3 length is 17 residues. Trimming cost V 2 bases and J 3 bases; bases outside gene matches: 8. CDR3 nucleotide sequence: TGTGCCAGCTCACCAGTTCGGGACAGGGAGTTCTACAATGAGCAGTTCTTC. It encodes CASSPVRDREFYNEQFF.

This clone has a handful of counts. The chain has TRBV28 and TRBJ1-1; D unclear. V shed 6 bases and J shed 1 base, with 9 bases lying between them. CDR3 length: 13 amino acids. Germline loops: CDR1 MDHEN, CDR2 SYDVKM. The CDR3 loop reads CASRRYWNTEAFF. The CDR3 nucleotides read TGTGCCAGCAGGAGGTACTGGAACACTGAAGCTTTCTTT.

The table lists this clone with a few counts. This chain joins TRBV28 and TRBJ2-7; possibly TRBD1 for D (6 bases). The germline gives CDR1 MDHEN, CDR2 SYDVKM. The CDR3 runs to 16 residues. V lost 3 bases, J lost 1 base, and 16 bases lay in between. CDR3 in amino acids: CASSLYREFRSYEQYF. The CDR3 DNA reads TGTGCCAGCAGTTTGTACAGGGAATTCCGATCCTACGAGCAGTACTTC.

The V and J genes are TRBV11-2 and TRBJ2-1; 9 positions match TRBD2. Germline V CDR1 and CDR2: SGHAT, FQNNGV. V was pared by 1 base and J by 0 bases, with 4 bases of the junction left unmatched. The CDR3 sequence is 17 residues long. This CDR3 is CASSLVKRGASYNEQFF. The CDR3 DNA follows: TGTGCCAGCAGCTTAGTAAAGCGGGGGGCCTCCTACAATGAGCAGTTCTTC.

This clone was found once. The chain joins TRBV5-1 to TRBJ2-3, with 12 positions matching TRBD1. This CDR3 spans 17 amino acids. Looked up from germline, CDR1 is SGHRS and CDR2 is YFSETQ. V shed 0 bases, J shed 6 bases, and the junction held 8 bases outside the gene matches. CDR3 sequence (DNA): TGCGCCAGCAGCTTGGAGCCCGGGACAGGGGGCCCGGATACGCAGTATTTT. Protein sequence: CASSLEPGTGGPDTQYF. Full variable domain (outside the CDR3, taken from reference TRBV5-1 and TRBJ2-3): KAGVTQTPRYLIKTRGQQVTLSCSPISGHRSVSWYQQTPGQGLQFLFEYFSETQRNKGNFPGRFSGRQFSNSRSEMNVSTLELGDSALYLCASSLEPGTGGPDTQYFGPGTRLTVL.

This chain links TRBV9 with TRBJ1-6, with D uncertain. From germline, CDR1 is SGDLS and CDR2 YYNGEE. Trimming cost V 4 bases and J 7 bases, with 12 bases left between them. The CDR3 consists of 14 residues. CDR3 sequence reads: CASSCWAQNSPLHF. In DNA, the CDR3 is TGTGCCAGCAGCTGCTGGGCGCAAAATTCACCCCTCCACTTT.

The chain is built from TRBV7-2 and TRBJ1-2; D may be TRBD1 (6 bases). With 4 bases removed from V and 0 bases from J, the gap between germline ends came to 9 bases. Germline CDR1 SGHTA, CDR2 FQGNSA. CDR3 size: 14 residues. The CDR3 reads CASSSGAANYGYTF. In nucleotides, the CDR3 is TGTGCCAGCAGCTCAGGGGCCGCTAACTATGGCTACACCTTC.

V gene TRBV5-8 combines with J gene TRBJ1-1; 9 nucleotides match TRBD1. The CDR3 extends over 17 amino acids. Germline V gene data show CDR1 as SGHTS and CDR2 as YDEGEE. Germline trimming cut 0 bases from V and 0 bases from J; bases unmatched to any gene: 6. The CDR3 region has the DNA TGTGCCAGCAGCTTGGCCGACAGGGGGGACATGAACACTGAAGCTTTCTTT. Residues: CASSLADRGDMNTEAFF.

The CDR3 DNA sequence: TGCAGCGTTGAAGTGGGGGGTCCCTACAATGAGCAGTTCTTC. It translates to CSVEVGGPYNEQFF. V and J are TRBV29-1 and TRBJ2-1, with a possible D match to TRBD2 (6 bases). The CDR3 length is 14 residues. Germline-derived CDR1 and CDR2 are SQVTM and ANQGSEA. Trimming stripped 1 base from V and 2 bases from J, with 9 bases between.

V is TRBV6-1 and J is TRBJ2-3, with 9 bases lining up with TRBD1. V shed 6 bases and J 6 bases; nucleotides not matched to a gene: 7. This CDR3 contains 14 residues. Germline assignment: CDR1 MNHNS and CDR2 SASEGT. CDR3 DNA: TGTGCCAGCAGCTTTACAGGGGGCAGGGATACGCAGTATTTT. Translating gives CASSFTGGRDTQYF.

The chain joins TRBV7-2 to TRBJ2-3; perhaps TRBD2 as D (5 bases). The germline V and J ends were trimmed by 0 bases and 2 bases, with 15 bases remaining between them. From germline, CDR1 is SGHTA and CDR2 FQGNSA. The CDR3 has 17 amino acids. The CDR3 sequence: CASSLALNGENTDTQYF. As DNA, the CDR3 is TGTGCCAGCAGCTTAGCGCTGAACGGGGAAAACACAGATACGCAGTATTTT.

The rearrangement joins TRBV9 to TRBJ2-3, with D possibly being TRBD1 (5 bases). This CDR3 has 16 residues. Trimming removed 0 bases at V and 3 bases at J, with 14 bases between. Germline CDR1 SGDLS, CDR2 YYNGEE. The CDR3 here is CASSVDGEKGTDTQYF. The DNA for the CDR3 is TGTGCCAGCAGCGTAGATGGCGAGAAGGGGACAGATACGCAGTATTTT.

The gene calls are TRBV5-6 and TRBJ1-5, with 10 bases aligning to TRBD1. This CDR3 region has 15 residues. After removal of 1 base from V and 6 bases from J, the junction contained 4 bases not matched to a gene. Germline V gives CDR1 SGHDT, CDR2 YYEEEE. The CDR3 sequence is CASSLSWTGGQPQHF. The CDR3 coding sequence is TGTGCCAGCAGCTTGAGCTGGACAGGGGGTCAGCCCCAGCATTTT.

As DNA, the CDR3 is TGTGCCAGCAGCTCCCGTATCCCGCGGGACAGGGAAGGGGACACTGAAGCTTTCTTT. This encodes CASSSRIPRDREGDTEAFF. The chain is built from TRBV7-4 and TRBJ1-1; 9 positions match TRBD1. The V gene end was trimmed by 4 bases and the J gene end by 3 bases; junction bases not matched to a gene: 18. The CDR3 totals 19 residues. Germline-derived CDR1 and CDR2 are SGHVT and SQSDAQ.

CDR3 nucleotide sequence: TGTGCCAGCAGCTCAGGGCTCGTACAGGGGGACGGCTACACCTTC. Its protein is CASSSGLVQGDGYTF. The rearrangement links TRBV7-8 to TRBJ1-2; TRBD1 agrees at 8 bases. Trimming took 4 bases from V and 8 from J; bases not matched to a gene: 12. Per the germline V gene, CDR1 is SGHVS and CDR2 is FQNEAQ. The CDR3 consists of 15 residues.

This chain joins TRBV2 and TRBJ1-2, with TRBD1 as a possible D gene (6 bases). This CDR3 spans 13 amino acids. Trimming removed 7 bases at V and 4 bases at J, with 13 bases between. Germline assignment: CDR1 SNHLY and CDR2 FYNNEI. In nucleotides, the CDR3 is TGTGCCAGCATCAGGGGCGTATTCTATGGCTACACCTTC. It is translated as CASIRGVFYGYTF.

This sequence joins TRBV10-3 and TRBJ1-1, with TRBD1 matching 9 bases. Germline-derived CDR1 and CDR2 are ENHRY and SYGVKD. V lost 7 bases to trimming and J lost 1 base; unmatched junction nucleotides: 4. This CDR3 is 14 amino acids long. CDR3 in amino acids: CAITRTGENTEAFF. The CDR3 nucleotides read TGTGCCATCACCAGGACAGGGGAGAACACTGAAGCTTTCTTT.

The chain employs TRBV6-6 and TRBJ2-5; D is undetermined. The length of the CDR3 is 13 residues. The germline V gene encodes CDR1 MNHNY and CDR2 SVGAGI (reference sequence). Trimming pared 2 bases from V and 5 bases from J, leaving 9 bases between. Here the CDR3 DNA reads TGTGCCAGCAGTTACCCCAGCAGGGAGACCCAGTACTTC. This gives the protein CASSYPSRETQYF.

The CDR3 sequence is CASSEAPAGGVNTGELFF. The CDR3 DNA sequence: TGTGCCAGCAGTGAAGCCCCAGCGGGGGGGGTGAACACCGGGGAGCTGTTTTTT. The chain recombines TRBV2 with TRBJ2-2; 10 bases map to TRBD2. This CDR3 is 18 amino acids long. After removal of 0 bases from V and 1 base from J, the junction contained 5 bases not matched to a gene. Germline CDR1 and CDR2: SNHLY and FYNNEI. The full variable domain, completed using reference TRBV2 and TRBJ2-2, is EPEVTQTPSHQVTQMGQEVILRCVPISNHLYFYWYRQILGQKVEFLVSFYNNEISEKSEIFDDQFSVERPDGSNFTLKIRSTKLEDSAMYFCASSEAPAGGVNTGELFFGEGSRLTVL.

This sequence joins TRBV11-2 and TRBJ1-2; D remains unclear. V was shortened by 1 base and J by 5 bases, with 14 bases between the two germline ends. The CDR3 totals 15 residues. Germline assignment: CDR1 SGHAT and CDR2 FQNNGV. The DNA of the CDR3 is TGTGCCAGCAGCTTAGTCGCACCTTCAGGATATGGCTACACCTTC. Its protein product is CASSLVAPSGYGYTF.